Listed below are T cell receptor beta chains from one sample, sequenced in a study of tumor T cells in aggressive B-cell lymphoma. Sequencing was performed with immunoSEQ multiplex PCR; in TCRdb, only in-frame clones are kept and a portion is missing. The data show about 2,800 clones, roughly nine tenths seen once. Sequencing input: tumor tissue. The receptors stem from an adult with diffuse large B cell lymphoma. CDR3s leave out the opening cysteine and the closing phenylalanine or tryptophan.

>TRBV11-3|TRBJ2-3
ASSLVVGGEIATQY
>TRBV18|TRBJ1-6
ASSPLGQENSPLH
>TRBV18|TRBJ2-3
ASSPLQRGDTQY
>TRBV6-4|TRBJ2-3
ATGAGGGTDTQY
>TRBV18|TRBJ1-2
ASSPLGQKNYGYT
>TRBV10-2|TRBJ2-5
ASSEIGQGQETQY
>TRBV10-3|TRBJ1-5
AISAGTAPNQPQH
>TRBV5-1|TRBJ1-4
ASSFTGQGGEKLF
>TRBV11-2|TRBJ2-2
TSTPAGLAGPGELF
>TRBV21-1|TRBJ2-3
ASSTSGVSDTQY
>TRBV5-1|TRBJ2-2
ASSLAGGRTGELF
>TRBV4-2|TRBJ1-1
ASRKDRANTEAF
>TRBV4-2|TRBJ2-1
ASSQGLAGAYNEQF
>TRBV5-1|TRBJ1-1
ASSSRQGRTEAF
>TRBV15|TRBJ1-3
ATSRDQAGVGNTIY
>TRBV18|TRBJ1-3
ASSPDRVRGNTIY
>TRBV19|TRBJ2-6
ASSTLQGSGANVLT
>TRBV7-7|TRBJ2-5
ASSWRQGRMETQY
>TRBV18|TRBJ1-6
ASSPLGDSYNSPLH
>TRBV5-5|TRBJ2-5
ASSTRGQARLQETQY
>TRBV5-1|TRBJ2-7
ASSLAGIYEQY
>TRBV18|TRBJ2-2
ASSPIPGAGKAGELF
>TRBV5-6|TRBJ2-7
ASSLGGQTYSYEQY
>TRBV9|TRBJ1-6
ASSSPGLRGSPLH
>TRBV6-1|TRBJ2-5
ASSGTGGAETQY
>TRBV19|TRBJ2-7
ASSIGHRGLYEQY
>TRBV13|TRBJ2-7
ASSPSPGYEQY
>TRBV6-5|TRBJ1-1
ASHQAGFSEGAF
>TRBV18|TRBJ1-1
ASSPLSTGEVEAF
>TRBV6-5|TRBJ1-1
ASKGGWKAF
>TRBV27|TRBJ2-7
ASSPKAVSSYEQY
>TRBV5-1|TRBJ2-1
ASSLTGTNEQF
>TRBV9|TRBJ2-7
ASSANTATGIYEQY
>TRBV14|TRBJ1-2
ASSQSTGQAGYT
>TRBV19|TRBJ1-6
ASSMAGLFH
>TRBV29-1|TRBJ2-5
SAGSGILETQY
>TRBV5-1|TRBJ1-4
ASSSGGLAEKLF
>TRBV29-1|TRBJ2-6
SVEILSGANVLT